These T cell receptor beta chains were read from a single sample in a study of T cells in Graves' hyperthyroidism and ophthalmopathy. TCRdb used MiXCR to reprocess the multiplex PCR reads, holding one entry per CDR3 protein. Of fewer than 700,000 distinct CDR3 sequences listed, roughly a sixth are singletons. The sample taken for sequencing was blood. The receptor set was obtained from a woman under 30 with Graves' ophthalmopathy. Each CDR3 is given with its conserved first and last residue. A D gene is named only where the DNA matches it firmly. Size tells how often a clone was seen (once, few, many) or the class of an expanded clone, and some rows leave it out.

14 TRBJ2-3 NA TRBV20-1 NA CSARGAGSTDTQYF TGCAGTGCTAGAGGGGCGGGGAGCACAGATACGCAGTATTTT
15 TRBJ1-2 many TRBV13 NA CASTDLSQGKDGYTF TGTGCCAGCACTGATCTTTCTCAAGGAAAGGATGGCTACACCTTC
12 TRBJ2-7 NA TRBV28 NA CASSWPSYEQYF TGTGCCAGCAGTTGGCCATCCTACGAGCAGTACTTC
17 TRBJ2-6 NA TRBV5-1 NA CASSFFGQSSGANVLTF TGCGCCAGCAGCTTCTTCGGACAGTCTTCTGGGGCCAACGTCCTGACTTTC
15 TRBJ2-1 many TRBV12-3/TRBV12-4 NA CASSSRLVSYNEQFF TGTGCCAGCAGTTCTAGACTAGTCTCCTACAATGAGCAGTTCTTC
19 TRBJ1-2 many TRBV6-2/TRBV6-3 TRBD1 CASSLAFPARTGRNYGYTF TGTGCCAGCAGTTTGGCGTTTCCGGCCCGGACAGGGCGAAACTATGGCTACACCTTC
17 TRBJ1-6 NA TRBV7-9 NA CASSPEGLSSYNSPLHF TGTGCCAGCAGCCCCGAAGGCCTATCCTCCTATAATTCACCCCTCCACTTT
15 TRBJ2-2 many TRBV20-1 NA CSAVRLEKNTGELFF TGCAGTGCTGTTCGGCTAGAGAAGAACACCGGGGAGCTGTTTTTT
16 TRBJ1-2 many TRBV11-2 TRBD1 CASSLDHRDRDYGYTF TGTGCCAGCAGCTTAGATCACCGGGACAGGGACTATGGCTACACCTTC
15 TRBJ1-2 few TRBV15 NA CATSLLRGLDYGYTF TGTGCCACCAGTCTCCTGCGGGGGTTGGACTATGGCTACACCTTC
14 TRBJ1-2 few TRBV20-1 TRBD1 CSARDQTGLNGYTF TGCAGTGCTAGAGACCAGACAGGGCTTAATGGCTACACCTTC
15 TRBJ2-7 many TRBV11-2 TRBD1 CASSFDRGRNDEQYF TGTGCCAGCAGCTTTGACAGGGGGCGAAACGACGAGCAGTACTTC
15 TRBJ2-2 NA TRBV27 NA CASSFSGPYTGELFF TGTGCCAGCAGTTTTTCGGGACCTTACACCGGGGAGCTGTTTTTT
17 TRBJ1-3 NA TRBV15 TRBD1 CATSSPTGPGSGNTIYF TGTGCCACCAGCAGCCCGACAGGGCCCGGTTCTGGAAACACCATATATTTT
16 TRBJ2-3 many TRBV7-2 NA CASSLAAGTLTDTQYF TGTGCCAGCAGCTTAGCTGCGGGAACCCTCACAGATACGCAGTATTTT
13 TRBJ1-2 few TRBV19 TRBD1 CASSATGTGTYTF TGTGCCAGTAGTGCAACCGGGACAGGGACCTACACCTTC
15 TRBJ1-5 many TRBV27 NA CASSLQSGGNQPQHF TGTGCCAGCAGTTTACAGTCAGGGGGCAATCAGCCCCAGCATTTT
13 TRBJ2-5 many TRBV27 NA CATQTTGPVTQYF TGTGCCACCCAAACGACAGGTCCGGTGACCCAGTACTTC
13 TRBJ2-7 many TRBV3-1 TRBD2 CASSQGLAAEQYF TGTGCCAGCAGCCAGGGGCTAGCGGCCGAGCAGTACTTC
14 TRBJ1-5 NA TRBV4-2 NA CASSLQRSNQPQHF TGTGCCAGCAGCCTACAGAGGAGCAATCAGCCCCAGCATTTT
12 TRBJ1-1 many TRBV10-3 NA CAISGRGTEAFF TGTGCCATCAGTGGCAGGGGAACTGAAGCTTTCTTT
15 TRBJ2-7 NA TRBV7-2 NA CASSLPGLNPYEQYF TGTGCCAGCAGCTTACCGGGACTGAATCCTTACGAGCAGTACTTC
13 TRBJ1-1 few TRBV19 NA CASRNTMNTEAFF TGTGCCAGTAGAAATACGATGAACACTGAAGCTTTCTTT
15 TRBJ1-5 few TRBV19 TRBD1 CASSSPGGLRQPQHF TGTGCCAGTAGTTCCCCAGGGGGCCTTCGTCAGCCCCAGCATTTT
14 TRBJ2-5 few TRBV30 TRBD1 CAWTEGQGVKTQYF TGTGCCTGGACAGAGGGACAGGGAGTCAAGACCCAGTACTTC
13 TRBJ2-5 few TRBV24-1 NA CATSAGDFETQYF TGTGCCACCAGTGCCGGGGACTTCGAGACCCAGTACTTC
14 TRBJ2-7 many TRBV6-1 NA CASSQRAGSYEQYF TGTGCCAGCAGCCAGAGGGCCGGGTCCTACGAGCAGTACTTC
15 TRBJ2-3 many TRBV3-1 TRBD1 CASSSGTGSTDTQYF TGTGCCAGCAGCTCGGGGACAGGGAGTACAGATACGCAGTATTTT
16 TRBJ2-7 few TRBV9 TRBD1 CASSLGTDLSSYEQYF TGTGCCAGCAGCCTCGGGACAGATCTTAGCTCCTACGAGCAGTACTTC
18 TRBJ2-2 many TRBV30 TRBD2 CAWSVRLAGPPNTGELFF TGTGCCTGGAGTGTCCGACTAGCGGGACCCCCCAACACCGGGGAGCTGTTTTTT
11 TRBJ2-7 many TRBV30 NA CAWSLEREQYF TGTGCCTGGAGTTTAGAACGGGAACAGTACTTC
14 TRBJ1-1 NA TRBV12-3/TRBV12-4 NA CASSLRVRGPEAFF TGTGCCAGCAGTTTACGGGTACGGGGCCCTGAAGCTTTCTTT
13 TRBJ2-1 NA TRBV5-1 NA CASSLVNGNEQFF TGCGCCAGCAGCTTGGTTAACGGAAATGAGCAGTTCTTC